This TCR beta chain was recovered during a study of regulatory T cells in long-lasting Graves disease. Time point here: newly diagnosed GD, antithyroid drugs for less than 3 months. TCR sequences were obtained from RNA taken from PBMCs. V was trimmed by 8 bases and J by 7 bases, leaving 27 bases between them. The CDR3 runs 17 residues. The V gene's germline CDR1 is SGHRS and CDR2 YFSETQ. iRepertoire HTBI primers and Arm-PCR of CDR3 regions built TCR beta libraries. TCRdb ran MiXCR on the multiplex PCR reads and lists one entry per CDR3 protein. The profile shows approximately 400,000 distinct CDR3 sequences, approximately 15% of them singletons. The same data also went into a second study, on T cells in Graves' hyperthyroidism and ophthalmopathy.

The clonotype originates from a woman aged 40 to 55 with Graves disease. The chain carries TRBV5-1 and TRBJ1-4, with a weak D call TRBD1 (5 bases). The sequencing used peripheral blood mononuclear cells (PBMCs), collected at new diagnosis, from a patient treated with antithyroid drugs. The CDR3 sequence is CARVAEGPSKGGEKLFF. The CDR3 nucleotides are TGCGCCAGAGTCGCCGAGGGACCGAGTAAAGGAGGTGAAAAACTGTTTTTT.